This T cell receptor beta chain was retrieved from a study of blood T cell repertoires in COVID-19 (dated by TCRdb to 2018 to 2020). Background for the entire study: Samples covering the acute and convalescent phases of COVID-19 were provided by collaborators in the United States, Italy and Spain. The samples were drawn from the first 160 participants of the ongoing ImmuneRACE study and from over a thousand subjects provided by 6 global collaborators. Where HLA class I and class II types were available, the types were taken from metadata supplied by the sample provider, not from assay-based typing. Deeply sampled blood TCRbeta repertoires from subjects exposed to, actively infected with, or recovered from COVID-19 were included in the dataset. Sample metadata almost always included a de-identified subject ID, COVID-19 status, age in years and sex. A freely available public database, intended as a resource for researchers studying the immune response to SARS-CoV-2, is where the repertoires were released. The material from the prospective study consisted of cDNA or gDNA derived from T cells, B-cell-depleted T cells, or PBMCs.

A word on this clone: What antigen it recognizes has not been identified. Qualities for individual bases were not recorded, and no much larger clone is one base off.

At the junction V is shortened by 7 bases and J by 6 bases; bases outside the gene matches: 10. The cysteine opens and the phenylalanine closes a CDR3 of 15 amino acids. The kept DNA is CDR3 alone, 45 bases in frame from the first base. CDR1 and CDR2 were assigned from the germline V gene (reference sequence) as SEHNR and FQNEAQ. TCRbeta CDR3 regions were amplified from genomic DNA using the immunoSEQ Assay, a bias-controlled multiplex PCR. Turning to the authors' computational methods: The number of nucleated cells in each sample was estimated from the amplification of reference gene primers within the assay. To quantify the absolute abundance of each unique TCRbeta CDR3 rearrangement, sequence reads were collapsed and filtered. For each sample, productive Simpson clonality was calculated as the square root of Simpson's diversity index over productive rearrangements. The source is immuneACCESS, and TCRdb retained only in-frame sequences with V and J called. Part of the clones is not carried over; for the studies checked, unresolved V genes explain less than half of this, and the remainder is unexplained. Clone size and V and J calls were adopted from that table, with D and trimming inferred from the DNA. This sample gives roughly 320,000 clones in total; under 90% of them show up just once. The ten largest clones add up to around 4.6% of the sample.

In the prospective study, participants were roughly 18 to 100 years old, resided in fewer than 25 geographic areas of the United States, and were enrolled through a virtual design. In the prospective study, participants were assigned to cohorts based on the clinical history participants reported in a screening survey and a study questionnaire. Recovered participants in ImmuneRACE Cohort 3 were defined by two consecutive negative NP/OP PCR tests, clearance by a healthcare professional, or resolution of symptoms. Each participant in the prospective study had whole blood, serum and a nasopharyngeal or oropharyngeal swab collected by mobile phlebotomists. Participants in the prospective study had the option to provide additional blood draws and questionnaires over a roughly 2-month period. Before DNA extraction, blood samples from the prospective study were shipped at room temperature or frozen. Beyond this particular receptor, the publication reports: Clinical and demographic metadata were provided uncurated, with the amount varying by source and participant.

The rearrangement joined TRBV7-9 to TRBJ2-1; 9 bases in between match TRBD2. The origin of this receptor is a man younger than 45 who had recovered from COVID-19. Sequencing input: PBMCs or T cells enriched from blood (not recorded which). The DNA sequence follows: TGTGCCAGCAATTTGGTAGCGGGAGTGGGCAATGAGCAGTTCTTC. Its product reads: CASNLVAGVGNEQFF.